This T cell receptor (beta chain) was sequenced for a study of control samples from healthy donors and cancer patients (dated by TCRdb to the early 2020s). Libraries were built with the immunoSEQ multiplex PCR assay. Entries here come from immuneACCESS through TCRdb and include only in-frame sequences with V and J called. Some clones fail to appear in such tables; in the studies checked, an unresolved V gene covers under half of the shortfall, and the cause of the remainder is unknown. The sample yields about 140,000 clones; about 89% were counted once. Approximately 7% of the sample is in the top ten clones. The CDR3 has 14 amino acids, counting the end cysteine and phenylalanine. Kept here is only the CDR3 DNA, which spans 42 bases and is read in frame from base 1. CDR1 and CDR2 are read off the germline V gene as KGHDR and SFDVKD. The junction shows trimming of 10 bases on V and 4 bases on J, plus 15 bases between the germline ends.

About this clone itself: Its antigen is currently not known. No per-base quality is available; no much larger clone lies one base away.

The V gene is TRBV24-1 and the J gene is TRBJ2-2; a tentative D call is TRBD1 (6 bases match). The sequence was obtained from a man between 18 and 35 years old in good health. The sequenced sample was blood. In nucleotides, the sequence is TGTGCCACTTCCGGGACAAGATTCACCGGGGAGCTGTTTTTT. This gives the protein CATSGTRFTGELFF.